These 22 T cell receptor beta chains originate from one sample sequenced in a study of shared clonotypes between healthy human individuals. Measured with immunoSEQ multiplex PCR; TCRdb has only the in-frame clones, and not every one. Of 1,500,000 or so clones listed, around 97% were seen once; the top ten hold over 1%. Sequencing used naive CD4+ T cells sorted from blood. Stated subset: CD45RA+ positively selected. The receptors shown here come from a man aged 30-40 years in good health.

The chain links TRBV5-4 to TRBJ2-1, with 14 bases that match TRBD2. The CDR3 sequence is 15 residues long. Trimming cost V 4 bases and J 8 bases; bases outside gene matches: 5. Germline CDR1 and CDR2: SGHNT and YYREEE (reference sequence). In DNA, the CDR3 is TGTGCCAGCAGCCCCGGGACTAGCGGGAGCTATGAGCAGTTCTTC. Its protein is CASSPGTSGSYEQFF.

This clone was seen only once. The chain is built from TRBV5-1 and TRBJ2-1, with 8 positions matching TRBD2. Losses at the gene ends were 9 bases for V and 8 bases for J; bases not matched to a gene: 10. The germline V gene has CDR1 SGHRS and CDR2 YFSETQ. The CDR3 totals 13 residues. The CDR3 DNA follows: TGCGCCACCGCGGGACTAGGGGTGGATGAGCAGTTCTTC. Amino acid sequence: CATAGLGVDEQFF.

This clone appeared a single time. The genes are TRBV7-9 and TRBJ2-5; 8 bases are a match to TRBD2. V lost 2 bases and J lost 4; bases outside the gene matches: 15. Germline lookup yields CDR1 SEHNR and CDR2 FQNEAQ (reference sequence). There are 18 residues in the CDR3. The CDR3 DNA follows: TGTGCCAGCAGCTTAAGAAAGTTCGGGCTAGCGGGTCGAGAGACCCAGTACTTC. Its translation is CASSLRKFGLAGRETQYF.

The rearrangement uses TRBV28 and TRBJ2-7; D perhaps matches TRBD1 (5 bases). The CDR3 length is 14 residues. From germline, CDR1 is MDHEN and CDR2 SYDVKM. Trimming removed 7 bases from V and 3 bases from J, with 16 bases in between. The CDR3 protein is CASTFPGQGYEQYF. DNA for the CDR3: TGTGCCAGCACTTTCCCCGGCCAGGGCTACGAGCAGTACTTC.

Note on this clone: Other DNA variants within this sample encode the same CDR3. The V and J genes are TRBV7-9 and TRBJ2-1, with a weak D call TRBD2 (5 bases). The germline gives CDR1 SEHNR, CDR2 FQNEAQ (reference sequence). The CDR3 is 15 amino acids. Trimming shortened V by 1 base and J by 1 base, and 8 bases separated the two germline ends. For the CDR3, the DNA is TGTGCCAGCAGCTTAGGGACTTCTTCCTACAATGAGCAGTTCTTC. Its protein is CASSLGTSSYNEQFF.

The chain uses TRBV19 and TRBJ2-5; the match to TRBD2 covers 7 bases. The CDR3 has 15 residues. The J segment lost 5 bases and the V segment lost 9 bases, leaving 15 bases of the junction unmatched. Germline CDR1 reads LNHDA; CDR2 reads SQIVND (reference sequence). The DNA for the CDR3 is TGTGCCAGCAGCAAGGGAGGGCGCGTTAAGGAGACCCAGTACTTC. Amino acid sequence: CASSKGGRVKETQYF. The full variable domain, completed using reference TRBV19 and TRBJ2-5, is DGGITQSPKYLFRKEGQNVTLSCEQNLNHDAMYWYRQDPGQGLRLIYYSQIVNDFQKGDIAEGYSVSREKKESFPLTVTSAQKNPTAFYLCASSKGGRVKETQYFGPGTRLLVL.

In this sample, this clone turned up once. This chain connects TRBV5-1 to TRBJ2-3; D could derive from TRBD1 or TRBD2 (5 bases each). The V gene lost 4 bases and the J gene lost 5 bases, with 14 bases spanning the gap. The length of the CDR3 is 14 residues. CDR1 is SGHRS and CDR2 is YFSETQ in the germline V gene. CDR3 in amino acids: CASSPLGVLDTQYF. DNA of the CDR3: TGCGCCAGCAGCCCCCTGGGGGTATTAGATACGCAGTATTTT.

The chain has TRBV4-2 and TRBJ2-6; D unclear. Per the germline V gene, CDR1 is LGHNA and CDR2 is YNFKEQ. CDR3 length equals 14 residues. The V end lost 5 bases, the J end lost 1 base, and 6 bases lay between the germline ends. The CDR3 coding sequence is TGTGCCAGCAGCTCCAGGTCTGGGGCCAACGTCCTGACTTTC. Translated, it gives CASSSRSGANVLTF.

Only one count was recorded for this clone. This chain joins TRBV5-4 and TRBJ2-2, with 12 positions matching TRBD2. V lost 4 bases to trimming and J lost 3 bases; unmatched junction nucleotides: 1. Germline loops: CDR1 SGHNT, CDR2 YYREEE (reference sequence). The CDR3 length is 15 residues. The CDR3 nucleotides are TGTGCCAGCAGCGGACTAGCGGGACACACCGGGGAGCTGTTTTTT. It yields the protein CASSGLAGHTGELFF.

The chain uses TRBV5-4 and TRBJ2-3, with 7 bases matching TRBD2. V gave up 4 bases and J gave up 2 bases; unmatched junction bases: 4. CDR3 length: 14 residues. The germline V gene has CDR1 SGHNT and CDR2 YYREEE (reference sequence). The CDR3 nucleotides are TGTGCCAGCAGCCAAACTAGCGTCACAGATACGCAGTATTTT. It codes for CASSQTSVTDTQYF.

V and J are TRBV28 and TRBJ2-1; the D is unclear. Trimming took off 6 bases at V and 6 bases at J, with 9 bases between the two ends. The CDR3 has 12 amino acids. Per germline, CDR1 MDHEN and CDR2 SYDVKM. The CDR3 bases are TGTGCCAGCAGCTTCCTCTCCAATGAGCAGTTCTTC. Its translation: CASSFLSNEQFF.

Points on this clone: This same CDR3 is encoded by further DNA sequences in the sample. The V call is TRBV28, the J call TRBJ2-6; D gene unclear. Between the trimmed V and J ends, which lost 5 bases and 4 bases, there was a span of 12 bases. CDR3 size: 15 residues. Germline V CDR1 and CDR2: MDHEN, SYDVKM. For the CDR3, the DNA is TGTGCCAGCAGTCCACAAGGTGGAGGGGCCAACGTCCTGACTTTC. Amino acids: CASSPQGGGANVLTF.

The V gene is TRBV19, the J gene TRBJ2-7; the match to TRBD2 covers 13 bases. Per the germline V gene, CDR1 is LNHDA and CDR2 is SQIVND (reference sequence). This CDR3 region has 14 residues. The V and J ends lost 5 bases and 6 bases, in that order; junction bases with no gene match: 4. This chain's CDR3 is CASSPGTSGIEQYF. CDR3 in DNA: TGTGCCAGTAGTCCCGGGACTAGCGGGATCGAGCAGTACTTC. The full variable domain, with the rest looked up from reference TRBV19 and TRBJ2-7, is DGGITQSPKYLFRKEGQNVTLSCEQNLNHDAMYWYRQDPGQGLRLIYYSQIVNDFQKGDIAEGYSVSREKKESFPLTVTSAQKNPTAFYLCASSPGTSGIEQYFGPGTRLTVT.

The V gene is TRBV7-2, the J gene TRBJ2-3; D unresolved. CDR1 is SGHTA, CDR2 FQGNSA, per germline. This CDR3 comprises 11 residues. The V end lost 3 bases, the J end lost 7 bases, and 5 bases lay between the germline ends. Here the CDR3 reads CASSFRNTQYF. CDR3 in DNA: TGTGCCAGCAGCTTCCGAAATACGCAGTATTTT.

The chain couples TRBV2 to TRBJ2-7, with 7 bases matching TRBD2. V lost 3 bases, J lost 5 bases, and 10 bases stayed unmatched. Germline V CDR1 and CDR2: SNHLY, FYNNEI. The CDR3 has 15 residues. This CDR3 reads CASSEQNRDYHEQYF. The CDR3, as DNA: TGTGCCAGCAGTGAGCAGAACCGGGACTATCACGAGCAGTACTTC.

The CDR3 sequence is CASSLVAGETKNIQYF. The CDR3 DNA is TGTGCCAGCAGCTTAGTAGCGGGGGAAACCAAAAACATTCAGTACTTC. This chain uses TRBV7-9 with TRBJ2-4; 9 bases are shared with TRBD2. J was trimmed by 2 bases and V by 1 base; bases with no gene match: 3. Germline loops: CDR1 SEHNR, CDR2 FQNEAQ (reference sequence). The CDR3 has 16 amino acids.

The CDR3 loop reads CASSLITTGELFF. The DNA for the CDR3 is TGTGCCAGCAGCTTGATTACGACCGGGGAGCTGTTTTTT. This chain connects TRBV7-2 to TRBJ2-2; D gene uncertain. The germline CDR1 and CDR2 sequences are SGHTA and FQGNSA. Trimming took 3 bases from V and 5 from J, leaving 7 bases between them. The CDR3 runs to 13 residues.

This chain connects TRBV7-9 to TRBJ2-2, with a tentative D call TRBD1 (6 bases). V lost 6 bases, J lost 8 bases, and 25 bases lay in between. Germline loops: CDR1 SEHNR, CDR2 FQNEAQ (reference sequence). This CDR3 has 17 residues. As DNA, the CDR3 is TGTGCCAGCAGTAGAATGACCGGGACACGATCCGGGGGGGAGCTGTTTTTT. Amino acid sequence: CASSRMTGTRSGGELFF.

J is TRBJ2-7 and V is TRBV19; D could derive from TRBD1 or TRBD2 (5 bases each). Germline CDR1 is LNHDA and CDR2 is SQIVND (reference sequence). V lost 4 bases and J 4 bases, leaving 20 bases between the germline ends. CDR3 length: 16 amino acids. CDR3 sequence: CASSTSPQVGAYEQYF. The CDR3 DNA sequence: TGTGCCAGTAGTACTAGCCCACAGGTAGGAGCTTACGAGCAGTACTTC.

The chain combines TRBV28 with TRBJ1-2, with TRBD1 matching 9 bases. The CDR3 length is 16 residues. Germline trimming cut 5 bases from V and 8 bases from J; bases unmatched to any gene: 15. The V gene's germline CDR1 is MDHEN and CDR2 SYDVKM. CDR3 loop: CASSPTGGRESYGYTF. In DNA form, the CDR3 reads TGTGCCAGCAGTCCTACAGGGGGCAGGGAATCCTACGGCTACACCTTC.

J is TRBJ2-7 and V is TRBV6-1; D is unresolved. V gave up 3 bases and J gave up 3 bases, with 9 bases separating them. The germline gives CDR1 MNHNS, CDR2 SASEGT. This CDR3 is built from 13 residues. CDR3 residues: CASSEAQFYEQYF. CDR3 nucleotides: TGTGCCAGCAGTGAGGCACAATTCTACGAGCAGTACTTC.

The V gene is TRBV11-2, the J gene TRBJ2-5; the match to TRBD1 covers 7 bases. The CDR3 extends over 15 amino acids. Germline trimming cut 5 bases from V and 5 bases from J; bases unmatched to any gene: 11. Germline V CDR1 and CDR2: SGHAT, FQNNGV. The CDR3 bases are TGTGCCAGCAGCGGTCACAGGGGTGAAGGGGAGACCCAGTACTTC. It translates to CASSGHRGEGETQYF.